This T cell receptor beta chain derives from a study of shared clonotypes between healthy human individuals. Authors' analysis steps: As immunoSEQ supplied junction-only sequences (without quality scores), filtering differed. Only in-frame clones appear in the TCRdb table, and some are missing; sequencing was by immunoSEQ multiplex PCR. The V and J calls and clone size were taken over from that table, and D and trimming were inferred from the DNA. In the table there are some 1.5 million clones, 98% of which are singletons. The junction had 6 bases not matched to a gene; V was cut back by 0 bases and J by 5 bases. The CDR3 length is 16 residues. CDR1 is SEHNR and CDR2 is FQNEAQ in the germline V gene (reference sequence). Nashville, Tennessee was home to all donors, who were Caucasian adults.

V usage is TRBV7-9 and J usage is TRBJ2-1; 8 bases are shared with TRBD2. This TCR was sampled from a young man in good health. Sequencing was carried out using naive CD4+ T cells sorted from blood. The subset is: CD45RA+ positively selected. CDR3 nucleotide sequence: TGTGCCAGCAGCTTAGCGAAGCGGGAGCATGACAATGAGCAGTTCTTC. It encodes CASSLAKREHDNEQFF. Variable domain in full (rest from reference TRBV7-9 and TRBJ2-1): DTGVSQNPRHKITKRGQNVTFRCDPISEHNRLYWYRQTLGQGPEFLTYFQNEAQLEKSRLLSDRFSAERPKGSFSTLEIQRTEQGDSAMYLCASSLAKREHDNEQFFGPGTRLTVL.